This T cell receptor (beta chain) was recovered during a study of human T cells and chemical hapten exposure. Someone pulled total RNA out of unfractionated whole blood. The library labeled individual cDNA molecules by adding unique molecular identifiers to them. Authors' data handling: TCR counts had a median of approximately 87,000 per sample and spanned roughly 20,000 to 690,600. TCRdb analysed the reads with MiXCR anew, one entry per CDR3 protein. The V and J calls, along with clone size, are taken from TCRdb and not from the paper's own processing. The sample lists more than 100,000 distinct CDR3 sequences, less than 10% occurring once. Germline V gene data show CDR1 as MNHEY and CDR2 as SMNVEV (reference sequence). There are 14 residues in the CDR3. V lost 5 bases and J 3 bases, leaving 13 bases between the germline ends. Study-level findings and limits: Following DPC sensitization, TCRs present above 1 in 1000 frequency showed no change.

This clonotype was picked up a small number of times. The antigen is undetermined. The chain recombines TRBV27 with TRBJ1-2, with TRBD1 as a possible D gene (6 bases). The sample taken for sequencing was whole blood. The receptor's source is a human donor in good health. Some clones in this sample may be carry-over from other donors' samples. The CDR3 sequence: CASSPGQGYYGYTF. The CDR3 DNA follows: TGTGCCAGCAGTCCGGGACAAGGCTACTATGGCTACACCTTC.